Below are 2 T cell receptor beta chains sequenced from a single sample in a study of STAT5B mutations in CD4+ large granular lymphocyte leukemia. TCRdb's table, derived via immunoSEQ multiplex PCR, lists solely in-frame clones and lacks some. Here the sample spans approximately 33,000 clones, roughly 71% being singletons. Sequenced material: CD4+ T cells from blood buffy coats. Receptor source: a human donor in good health.

The chain combines TRBV30 with TRBJ2-4, with 10 bases identical to TRBD1. With V trimmed by 2 bases and J by 8 bases, 3 bases remained unmatched. Germline V CDR1 and CDR2: GTSNPN, SVGIG (reference sequence). This CDR3 spans 13 amino acids. CDR3 nucleotides: TGTGCCTGGAGTACGGGGACAGGGGACATTCAGTACTTC. This codes for CAWSTGTGDIQYF.

V gene TRBV4-2 combines with J gene TRBJ2-7; 12 bases match TRBD2. CDR3 size: 16 residues. CDR1 and CDR2 from the germline V gene are LGHNA and YNFKEQ. V shed 0 bases, J shed 2 bases, and the junction held 2 bases outside the gene matches. For the CDR3, the DNA is TGTGCCAGCAGCCAAGATCCTAGCGGGGGGGCCTACGAGCAGTACTTC. Translated, it gives CASSQDPSGGAYEQYF.